This T cell receptor (beta chain) was profiled in a study of OX40 agonist ivuxolimab in advanced cancers. With autoimmune disease history or systemic immunosuppression, patients were excluded. V was cut by 3 bases and J by 8 bases, with 17 bases left in between. Germline-derived CDR1 and CDR2 are LNHDA and SQIVND (reference sequence). There are 15 residues in the CDR3. Using immunoSEQ multiplex PCR, the repertoire was profiled, and TCRdb retains in-frame clones only, with some absent. The data hold tens of thousands of clones, with about four fifths observed a single time. The genes are TRBV19 and TRBJ2-1, with D possibly TRBD2 on 5 matching bases. This TCR came from an adult with an advanced solid tumor such as melanoma, head and neck, liver or kidney cancer. This sample comprised CD4+ or CD8+ T cells sorted from blood, obtained in a trial of the OX40 agonist ivuxolimab. The CDR3 here is CASSIGESPRDEQFF. CDR3 in DNA: TGTGCCAGTAGTATTGGGGAGAGCCCACGGGATGAGCAGTTCTTC.